The source of this T cell receptor beta chain is a study of beta chain features in type 1 diabetes (dated by TCRdb to the late 2010s). The study in broad terms: Mean age, gender distribution, total cell number and subset yield did not differ between patients and healthy donors. A total of about 99,000,000 sorted cells were examined across all samples, and RNA yield correlated strongly with the number of cells per subset. The study compared the TCRB repertoires of sorted circulating CD4+ T cell subsets in recently diagnosed type 1 diabetes patients with those in matched healthy donors. Regulatory and stem cell-like memory subsets were isolated from only 8 patients and roughly eight healthy donors, whereas naive and central memory subsets came from all 28 donors.

The High Capacity cDNA Reverse Transcription Kit was used to reverse transcribe all of the isolated RNA, meaning that expressed TCRB transcripts were what got sequenced. Naive, central memory and regulatory T cell samples underwent deep immunoSEQ sequencing, averaging about 3.57 million total reads per sample. After sorted cells were lysed in RLT buffer, RNA was extracted with DNase-treated RNeasy Micro or Mini kits, with the choice depending on cell number. Each cell subset was processed separately to prevent cross-contamination, with patient and healthy donor samples processed together. The immunoSEQ multiplex PCR was used to amplify TCRB sequences from cDNA, generating 87-bp fragments that spanned the CDR3 region. Sequencing of the amplicons was performed on the Illumina HiSeq platform. On the study's bioinformatics: PCR bias was corrected computationally using synthetic template baselines, and reads within Hamming distance 2 were collapsed, with unmergeable singletons discarded. Reads were aligned against IMGT so that V, D and J genes, CDR3 length and insertions or deletions at six rearrangement sites could be assigned. Clonotype counts were normalized to sorted cell number within each subset before computing true diversity and Gini coefficients with the tcR R package. The overlap coefficient, calculated on TCRB nucleotide sequences, was used to measure repertoire sharing. Out-of-frame TCRB sequences from naive cells were analyzed as a proxy for the pre-selection repertoire. TCRdb holds this immuneACCESS table with in-frame rearrangements only. Some clones are missing; in checked studies, unresolved V genes explain under half, and the rest has no known cause. V and J calls and clone size follow that table, whereas D and trimming were derived from the DNA. The sample has 860,000 or so clones on record, roughly 16% of them singletons. The top ten hold around 0.02% of the sample.

This clone was picked up a small number of times. The specificity of this receptor is unknown. There are no base qualities to consult, and no much larger clone falls within one base. Other DNA sequences in the sample encode the same CDR3. A single peripheral blood draw of roughly 0.11 L on average was collected from each donor into heparinised tubes. A BD FACSAria II was used to sort naive, central memory, regulatory and stem cell-like memory CD4+ T cells with a panel that included CD45RO, CCR7, CD25, CD127, CD95 and CD27. Purity was above 95% for every sorted population. Right away, PBMCs were isolated by Lymphoprep density gradient centrifugation and were stained directly, with no culture step. To minimize batch effects, samples were stained and sorted in pairs, one healthy donor with one patient per experiment. Paper-wide results and their limitations: Because small numbers of individuals were included in the HLA sub-analyses, any influence of HLA type on TCRB rearrangement was left unresolved. Fewer insertions and more nucleotide deletions at VDJ recombination sites were observed in patients with type 1 diabetes, implying thymic rearrangement abnormalities. The naive, central memory and regulatory TCRB repertoires appeared to resemble one another more closely among patients than among healthy donors. Because cDNA rather than genomic DNA was sequenced, highly expressing activated cells could have been over-represented, although no difference in activation and CD3 levels was found between groups. PCR might favor shorter templates, but patient and control samples were amplified and corrected together, so any skew would affect both groups equally. Type 1 diabetes patients showed a moderate but significant shortening of TCRB CDR3 length in all four CD4+ subsets.

Taken from cysteine to phenylalanine, the CDR3 has 15 residues. Only the CDR3 part of the read is kept: 45 bases, read in frame from the first base. V loses 0 bases, J loses 0 bases, and the germline ends lie 6 bases apart. CDR1 KGHSH and CDR2 LQKENI were looked up in the germline V gene. This receptor was identified in a woman between 18 and 29 years old in good health. Source material: naive CD4+ T cells from blood. The label giving this sample's cell subset or site can be read as: true naive CD4+ T cells. The chain couples TRBV18 to TRBJ1-3; the D gene lacks a confident call. The sequenced DNA is TGTGCCAGCTCACCACCAGGTAGCTCTGGAAACACCATATATTTT. This yields the protein CASSPPGSSGNTIYF.